A selection of T cell receptor beta chains follows, all from one sample in a study of T cells after yellow fever vaccination. TCRdb re-derived calls from the 5' RACE reads in MiXCR, one entry per CDR3 protein. The repertoire holds approximately 70,000 distinct CDR3 sequences, with about 6% as singletons. The material sequenced was CD8+ T cells sorted from PBMCs, taken about 49 days after the first yellow fever vaccination. The receptors here all came from a man between 18 and 35 years old who received the YFV17D yellow fever vaccine. CDR3s include the opening cysteine and the closing phenylalanine or tryptophan. Fields, in order: CDR3 length, D gene, J gene, clone size, V gene, CDR3 protein, CDR3 DNA. The D gene is left open where the match is weak. Some rows have no size entry. The others give once, few or many, or a class for an expanded clone.

CDR3 length: 12
D gene: -
J gene: TRBJ2-2
clone size: many
V gene: TRBV4-3
CDR3 protein: CASRYYTGELFF
CDR3 DNA: TGCGCCAGCCGGTATTACACCGGGGAGCTGTTTTTT

CDR3 length: 12
D gene: -
J gene: TRBJ2-1
clone size: few
V gene: TRBV29-1
CDR3 protein: CTAQGGYNEQFF
CDR3 DNA: TGCACCGCCCAGGGGGGATACAATGAGCAGTTCTTC

CDR3 length: 13
D gene: -
J gene: TRBJ1-1
clone size: many
V gene: TRBV20-1
CDR3 protein: CSARVYQGLEAFF
CDR3 DNA: TGCAGTGCTAGAGTTTATCAAGGGCTCGAAGCTTTCTTT

CDR3 length: 17
D gene: -
J gene: TRBJ1-2
clone size: few
V gene: TRBV7-2
CDR3 protein: CASSPISGEWANYGYTF
CDR3 DNA: TGTGCCAGCAGCCCAATTTCGGGGGAATGGGCCAACTATGGCTACACCTTC

CDR3 length: 12
D gene: -
J gene: TRBJ1-5
clone size: few
V gene: TRBV11-2
CDR3 protein: CASSSDNQPQHF
CDR3 DNA: TGTGCCAGCAGCTCAGATAATCAGCCCCAGCATTTT

CDR3 length: 15
D gene: TRBD1
J gene: TRBJ2-3
clone size: many
V gene: TRBV7-2
CDR3 protein: CASSIGTASTDTQYF
CDR3 DNA: TGTGCCAGCAGCATCGGGACAGCTAGCACAGATACGCAGTATTTT

CDR3 length: 14
D gene: TRBD1
J gene: TRBJ2-1
clone size: few
V gene: TRBV20-1
CDR3 protein: CSAIPGQAYNEQFF
CDR3 DNA: TGCAGTGCTATACCGGGACAGGCATACAATGAGCAGTTCTTC

CDR3 length: 16
D gene: TRBD1
J gene: TRBJ2-1
clone size: many
V gene: TRBV5-4
CDR3 protein: CASSIGQGSPSFEQFF
CDR3 DNA: TGTGCCAGCAGCATAGGACAGGGGAGTCCCTCCTTTGAGCAGTTCTTC

CDR3 length: 17
D gene: -
J gene: TRBJ2-5
clone size: few
V gene: TRBV4-1
CDR3 protein: CASSQDLPGVGWETQYF
CDR3 DNA: TGCGCCAGCAGCCAAGATCTCCCGGGCGTAGGGTGGGAGACCCAGTACTTC

CDR3 length: 16
D gene: -
J gene: TRBJ2-2
clone size: -
V gene: TRBV5-1
CDR3 protein: CASSLVRTGNTGELFF
CDR3 DNA: TGCGCCAGCAGCTTGGTCAGGACTGGGAACACCGGGGAGCTGTTTTTT

CDR3 length: 19
D gene: TRBD1
J gene: TRBJ1-1
clone size: many
V gene: TRBV4-1
CDR3 protein: CASSQKPSGQGASNTEAFF
CDR3 DNA: TGCGCCAGCAGCCAGAAACCCTCTGGACAGGGGGCTTCGAACACTGAAGCTTTCTTT

CDR3 length: 13
D gene: -
J gene: TRBJ2-7
clone size: many
V gene: TRBV7-7
CDR3 protein: CASSPGPSYEQYF
CDR3 DNA: TGTGCCAGCAGCCCTGGACCATCCTACGAGCAGTACTTC

CDR3 length: 15
D gene: -
J gene: TRBJ1-5
clone size: many
V gene: TRBV15
CDR3 protein: CATSRGVGSNQPQHF
CDR3 DNA: TGTGCCACCAGCAGAGGGGTCGGTAGCAATCAGCCCCAGCATTTT

CDR3 length: 20
D gene: TRBD2
J gene: TRBJ2-3
clone size: -
V gene: TRBV4-2
CDR3 protein: CASSRTRQVLAGGSTDTQYF
CDR3 DNA: TGTGCCAGCAGCCGGACCCGACAGGTTTTAGCGGGGGGCAGCACAGATACGCAGTATTTT

CDR3 length: 14
D gene: -
J gene: TRBJ1-1
clone size: -
V gene: TRBV27
CDR3 protein: CASSLGGENTEAFF
CDR3 DNA: TGTGCCAGCAGTTTAGGTGGAGAGAACACTGAAGCTTTCTTT

CDR3 length: 17
D gene: TRBD1
J gene: TRBJ2-1
clone size: few
V gene: TRBV12-3/TRBV12-4
CDR3 protein: CASSSTTDRGRYNEQFF
CDR3 DNA: TGTGCCAGCAGCTCTACGACCGACAGGGGGAGATACAATGAGCAGTTCTTC